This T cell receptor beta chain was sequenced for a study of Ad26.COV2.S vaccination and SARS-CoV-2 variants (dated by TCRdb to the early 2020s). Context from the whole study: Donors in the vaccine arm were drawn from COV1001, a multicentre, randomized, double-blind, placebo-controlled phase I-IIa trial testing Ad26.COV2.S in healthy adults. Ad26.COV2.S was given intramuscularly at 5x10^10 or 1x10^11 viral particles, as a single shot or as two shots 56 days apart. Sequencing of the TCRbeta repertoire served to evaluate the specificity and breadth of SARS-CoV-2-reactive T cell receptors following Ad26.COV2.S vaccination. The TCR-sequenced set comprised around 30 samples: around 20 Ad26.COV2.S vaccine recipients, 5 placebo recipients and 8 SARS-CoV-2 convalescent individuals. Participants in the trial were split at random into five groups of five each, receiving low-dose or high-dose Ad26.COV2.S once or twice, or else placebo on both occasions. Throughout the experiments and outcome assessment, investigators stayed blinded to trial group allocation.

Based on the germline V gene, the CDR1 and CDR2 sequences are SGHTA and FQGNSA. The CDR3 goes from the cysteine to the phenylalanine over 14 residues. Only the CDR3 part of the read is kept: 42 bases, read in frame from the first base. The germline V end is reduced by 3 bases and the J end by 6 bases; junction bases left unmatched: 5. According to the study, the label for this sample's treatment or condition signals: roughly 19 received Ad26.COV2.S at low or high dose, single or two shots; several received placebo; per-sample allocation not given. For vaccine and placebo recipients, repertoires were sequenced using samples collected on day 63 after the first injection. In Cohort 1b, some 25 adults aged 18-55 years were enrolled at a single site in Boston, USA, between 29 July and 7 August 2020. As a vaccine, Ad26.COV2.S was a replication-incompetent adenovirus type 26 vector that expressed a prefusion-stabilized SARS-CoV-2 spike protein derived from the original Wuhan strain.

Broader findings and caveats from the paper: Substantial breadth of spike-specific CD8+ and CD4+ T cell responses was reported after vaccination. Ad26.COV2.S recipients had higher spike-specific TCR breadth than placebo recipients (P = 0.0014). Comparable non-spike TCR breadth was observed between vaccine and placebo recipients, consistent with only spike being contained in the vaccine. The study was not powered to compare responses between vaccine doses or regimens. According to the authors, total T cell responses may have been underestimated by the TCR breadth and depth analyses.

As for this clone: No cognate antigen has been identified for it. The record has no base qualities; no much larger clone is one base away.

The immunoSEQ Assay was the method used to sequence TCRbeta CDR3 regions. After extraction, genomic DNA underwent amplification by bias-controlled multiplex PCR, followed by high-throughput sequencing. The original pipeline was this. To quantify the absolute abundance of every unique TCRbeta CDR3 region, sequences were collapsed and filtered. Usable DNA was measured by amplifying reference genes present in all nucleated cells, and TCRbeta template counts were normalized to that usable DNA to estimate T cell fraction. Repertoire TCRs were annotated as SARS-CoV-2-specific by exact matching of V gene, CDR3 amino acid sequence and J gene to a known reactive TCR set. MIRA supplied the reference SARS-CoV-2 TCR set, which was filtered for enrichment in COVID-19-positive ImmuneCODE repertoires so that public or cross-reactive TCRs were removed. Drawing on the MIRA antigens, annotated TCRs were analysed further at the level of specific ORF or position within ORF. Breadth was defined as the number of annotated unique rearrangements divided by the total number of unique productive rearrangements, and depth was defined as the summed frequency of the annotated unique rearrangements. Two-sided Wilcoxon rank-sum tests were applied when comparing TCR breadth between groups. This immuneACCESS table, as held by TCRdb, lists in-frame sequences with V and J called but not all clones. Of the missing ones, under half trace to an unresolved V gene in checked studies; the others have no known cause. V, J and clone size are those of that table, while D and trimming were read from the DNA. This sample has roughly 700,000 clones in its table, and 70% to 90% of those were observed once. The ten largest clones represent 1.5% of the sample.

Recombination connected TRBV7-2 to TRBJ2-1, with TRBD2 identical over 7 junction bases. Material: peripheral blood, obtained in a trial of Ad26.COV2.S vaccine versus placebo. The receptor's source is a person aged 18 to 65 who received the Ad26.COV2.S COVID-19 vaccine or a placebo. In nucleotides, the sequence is TGTGCCAGCAGCTTGGCCGGGACTACCAATGAGCAGTTCTTC. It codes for CASSLAGTTNEQFF.